Below, one T cell receptor (beta chain) is given with its context. The entry originates in a study of beta chain features in type 1 diabetes. Sequencing targeted expressed TCRB transcripts, as all isolated RNA had been reverse transcribed. Assay used: immunoSEQ multiplex PCR; TCRdb lists only in-frame clones, some missing. The table lists 400,000 to 500,000 clones, roughly 14% of them singletons. This CDR3 is 15 amino acids long. Germline lookup yields CDR1 SGHTA and CDR2 FQGTGA. V was clipped by 5 bases and J by 2 bases, with 13 bases between them. The source of this sequence is a man aged 25 to 45 in good health. Sample: naive CD4+ T cells from blood. The chain is built from TRBV7-3 and TRBJ2-1; D not certain. The CDR3 DNA reads TGTGCCAGCAGCAAAGGCCCACGAACCTACAATGAGCAGTTCTTC. Its protein product is CASSKGPRTYNEQFF.